This entry describes one T cell receptor (beta chain). Trimming took 5 bases from V and 7 from J; bases not matched to a gene: 6. This CDR3 has 15 residues. Germline CDR1 MDHEN, CDR2 SYDVKM. The data stem from a study of blood T cell repertoires in COVID-19. Sequencing used immunoSEQ multiplex PCR; TCRdb keeps in-frame clones, though not all of them. Here the sample spans over 70,000 clones, 90% to 95% being singletons. The sequenced sample was peripheral blood. The sequence came from a man over 45 with COVID-19, enrolled during active disease. This chain links TRBV28 with TRBJ1-3, with 12 bases fitting TRBD1. The CDR3 spells CASSQPGQGANTIYF. In nucleotides, the CDR3 is TGTGCCAGCAGTCAACCGGGACAGGGGGCCAACACCATATATTTT.